The 22 T cell receptor beta chains below were found in one sample sequenced in a study of cytomegalovirus exposure and HLA in healthy donors. PCR was performed using 60 Vbeta and 13 Jbeta primers. Here immunoSEQ multiplex PCR was the method, and the copy in TCRdb shows in-frame clones only, minus some. The sample carries more than 85,000 clones, around 87% recorded once. Sequencing was performed on PBMCs. The origin of the receptors is a middle-aged man in good health and CMV-seronegative.

This chain joins TRBV18 and TRBJ1-6, with a weak D call TRBD1 (5 bases). This CDR3 is built from 13 residues. In germline, CDR1 is KGHSH, CDR2 LQKENI. Deletions cut 5 bases from V and 7 bases from J, with 9 bases between. In DNA, the CDR3 is TGTGCCAGCTCAAGGGGCCCGAATTCACCCCTCCACTTT. Residues: CASSRGPNSPLHF.

There are a few counts of this clone. The V and J genes are TRBV5-1 and TRBJ1-6, with 8 bases lining up with TRBD1. J was trimmed by 11 bases and V by 3 bases; bases with no gene match: 7. From germline, CDR1 is SGHRS and CDR2 YFSETQ. This CDR3 is 14 amino acids long. The CDR3 reads CASSSGQGRTPLHF. The CDR3 nucleotides read TGCGCCAGCAGCTCTGGACAGGGAAGGACACCCCTCCACTTT.

The V call is TRBV4-1, the J call TRBJ2-6; D unclear. V gave up 0 bases and J gave up 0 bases, with 18 bases separating them. Germline loops: CDR1 MGHRA, CDR2 YSYEKL. CDR3 length: 20 residues. The CDR3 DNA sequence: TGCGCCAGCAGCCAAGATAATGGTGGCCTCGCCGTCTCTGGGGCCAACGTCCTGACTTTC. This translates into CASSQDNGGLAVSGANVLTF.

This clone was detected once. V and J are TRBV5-1 and TRBJ1-6, with D possibly being TRBD1 (6 bases). Germline loops: CDR1 SGHRS, CDR2 YFSETQ. The CDR3 is 15 residues long. Trimming left V 0 bases short and J 8 bases short, with 12 bases between. CDR3 sequence reads: CASSLEKQGYSPLHF. The CDR3 DNA follows: TGCGCCAGCAGCTTGGAGAAACAGGGTTATTCACCCCTCCACTTT.

This rearrangement joins TRBV13 to TRBJ1-4; TRBD1 aligns across 7 bases. CDR3 length equals 14 residues. CDR1 and CDR2 from the germline V gene are PRHDT and FYEKMQ (reference sequence). Trimming at V came to 5 bases and at J to 8 bases, leaving 8 bases not matched to a gene. CDR3 nucleotide sequence: TGTGCCAGCAGCAACCGACAGGGAAACGAAAAACTGTTTTTT. It translates to CASSNRQGNEKLFF.

This clone was recorded once. The chain joins TRBV28 to TRBJ1-2; D may be TRBD1 (5 bases). The CDR3 is 13 amino acids. Germline loops: CDR1 MDHEN, CDR2 SYDVKM. With 6 bases removed from V and 2 bases from J, the gap between germline ends came to 10 bases. The DNA for the CDR3 is TGTGCCAGCAGCCAAAGGGGAAACTATGGCTACACCTTC. Its translation: CASSQRGNYGYTF.

This clone has only a few counts. This chain uses TRBV9 with TRBJ1-2; D unclear. V dropped 0 bases and J dropped 7 bases, with 13 bases sitting between them. CDR3 length equals 14 residues. Germline V gene lookup returns CDR1 SGDLS and CDR2 YYNGEE. CDR3 residues: CASSVGWTEVGYTF. The CDR3 DNA sequence: TGTGCCAGCAGCGTAGGATGGACGGAGGTTGGCTACACCTTC.

The gene calls are TRBV5-6 and TRBJ2-7; 8 nucleotides align to TRBD1. The CDR3 is 15 amino acids. V lost 1 base and J lost 7; bases outside the gene matches: 10. CDR1 is SGHDT, CDR2 YYEEEE, per germline. In nucleotides, the CDR3 is TGTGCCAGCAGCTTGTTCCGACAGGGGTTTGCAGAGCAGTACTTC. Protein sequence: CASSLFRQGFAEQYF.

The chain couples TRBV6-5 to TRBJ1-2, with 7 bases identical to TRBD1. This CDR3 has 14 residues. Germline values: CDR1 MNHEY, CDR2 SVGAGI. V lost 2 bases and J lost 4; bases outside the gene matches: 4. CDR3 nucleotides: TGTGCCAGCAGTTACCTTCGGACAGGCTATGGCTACACCTTC. Amino acids: CASSYLRTGYGYTF.

The J gene is TRBJ1-1, the V gene TRBV5-6, with D possibly TRBD1 on 6 matching bases. V was pared by 0 bases and J by 1 base, with 13 bases between. The CDR3 is 16 amino acids. Germline-derived CDR1 and CDR2 are SGHDT and YYEEEE. The CDR3 loop is CASSLVGLDRNTEAFF. DNA of the CDR3: TGTGCCAGCAGCTTGGTTGGGTTGGACAGGAACACTGAAGCTTTCTTT.

V gene TRBV5-1 combines with J gene TRBJ2-7; TRBD1 matches 7 bases. J lost 6 bases, V lost 0 bases, and 3 bases had no gene match. This CDR3 is built from 13 residues. Germline CDR1 reads SGHRS; CDR2 reads YFSETQ. In nucleotides, the CDR3 is TGCGCCAGCAGCTTGGAGGGGGCGCCCGAGCAGTACTTC. It yields the protein CASSLEGAPEQYF.

The CDR3 bases are TGCGCCAGCAGCTGGTCGGGGGTCCCCGGGGAGCTGTTTTTT. Encoded protein: CASSWSGVPGELFF. The chain links TRBV5-1 to TRBJ2-2; TRBD2 is a possible D gene (6 bases). V was pared by 3 bases and J by 6 bases, with 12 bases between. CDR3 size: 14 residues. Germline-derived CDR1 and CDR2 are SGHRS and YFSETQ. The full variable domain, rest sourced from reference TRBV5-1 and TRBJ2-2, is KAGVTQTPRYLIKTRGQQVTLSCSPISGHRSVSWYQQTPGQGLQFLFEYFSETQRNKGNFPGRFSGRQFSNSRSEMNVSTLELGDSALYLCASSWSGVPGELFFGEGSRLTVL.

The rearrangement uses TRBV7-2 and TRBJ2-7; D gene unclear. The CDR3 is 11 amino acids. The germline gives CDR1 SGHTA, CDR2 FQGNSA. With 3 bases removed from V and 5 bases from J, the gap between germline ends came to 5 bases. The CDR3 reads CASSFSNEQYF. The CDR3 nucleotides read TGTGCCAGCAGCTTTTCAAACGAGCAGTACTTC.

This chain links TRBV13 with TRBJ2-5, with TRBD2 identical over 14 bases. From germline, CDR1 is PRHDT and CDR2 FYEKMQ (reference sequence). V dropped 4 bases and J dropped 1; count of bases not matched to a gene: 8. This CDR3 contains 18 residues. CDR3 protein: CASSSGTSGGRSQETQYF. For the CDR3, the DNA is TGTGCCAGCAGCTCCGGGACTAGCGGGGGCCGGTCCCAAGAGACCCAGTACTTC.

This clone was observed a single time. The CDR3 protein is CSVNQGRETQYF. DNA for the CDR3: TGCAGCGTGAACCAGGGGAGAGAGACCCAGTACTTC. The chain has TRBV29-1 and TRBJ2-5; a weak D match, TRBD1 (6 bases). Trimming removed 6 bases at V and 4 bases at J, with 12 bases between. The CDR3 sequence is 12 residues long. Germline V lookup: CDR1 SQVTM, CDR2 ANQGSEA. Complete variable domain (other parts from reference TRBV29-1 and TRBJ2-5): SAVISQKPSRDICQRGTSLTIQCQVDSQVTMMFWYRQQPGQSLTLIATANQGSEATYESGFVIDKFPISRPNLTFSTLTVSNMSPEDSSIYLCSVNQGRETQYFGPGTRLLVL.

This chain links TRBV7-7 with TRBJ2-7, with 9 bases lining up with TRBD1. The CDR3 covers 14 residues. Germline assignment: CDR1 SSHAT and CDR2 FNYEAQ (reference sequence). Losses at the gene ends were 3 bases for V and 5 bases for J; bases not matched to a gene: 5. CDR3 DNA: TGTGCCAGCAGCTTGGGACAGGGTACGAACGAGCAGTACTTC. This translates into CASSLGQGTNEQYF.

The chain links TRBV7-2 to TRBJ1-3, with unresolved D. Germline lookup yields CDR1 SGHTA and CDR2 FQGNSA. V lost 1 base and J lost 2, with 6 bases in between. CDR3 length: 14 amino acids. The CDR3 DNA follows: TGTGCCAGCAGCTTAGTACAGCCTGGAAACACCATATATTTT. Amino acid sequence: CASSLVQPGNTIYF.

V and J are TRBV6-6 and TRBJ2-7, with D possibly being TRBD1 (5 bases). Germline assignment: CDR1 MNHNY and CDR2 SVGAGI (reference sequence). CDR3 length: 12 residues. V lost 6 bases to trimming and J lost 6 bases, with 12 bases between them. The chain's CDR3 is CASSLTVPEQYF. The CDR3 nucleotides read TGTGCCAGCAGCCTGACAGTTCCCGAGCAGTACTTC.

V is TRBV2 and J is TRBJ2-2, with 10 positions matching TRBD1. Germline CDR1 is SNHLY and CDR2 is FYNNEI. The CDR3 loop spans 16 amino acids. V gave up 7 bases and J gave up 3 bases; unmatched junction bases: 8. The CDR3 nucleotides read TGTGCCAGCATTCCCGGTGGGACAGGGGACACCGGGGAGCTGTTTTTT. This codes for CASIPGGTGDTGELFF.

The chain combines TRBV5-1 with TRBJ2-1, with D hard to call. Germline values: CDR1 SGHRS, CDR2 YFSETQ. The V end lost 5 bases, the J end lost 5 bases, and 23 bases lay between the germline ends. The CDR3 totals 17 residues. The CDR3 here is CASSPTQTSLPHNEQFF. The DNA for the CDR3 is TGCGCCAGCAGTCCTACCCAGACATCGTTACCCCACAATGAGCAGTTCTTC.

The chain recombines TRBV6-5 with TRBJ1-1, with D possibly TRBD1 on 5 matching bases. V lost 5 bases and J 3 bases, leaving 10 bases between the germline ends. Germline V gene data show CDR1 as MNHEY and CDR2 as SVGAGI. The CDR3 spans 13 residues. The CDR3 DNA reads as TGTGCCAGCAGTGAGACAGCCTACACTGAAGCTTTCTTT. Translating gives CASSETAYTEAFF.

Comments on this clone: Other DNA sequences in the sample encode the same CDR3. The chain couples TRBV29-1 to TRBJ1-5; 10 bases agree with TRBD1. CDR1 and CDR2 (germline): SQVTM, ANQGSEA. Losses at the gene ends were 7 bases for V and 9 bases for J; bases not matched to a gene: 12. The CDR3 covers 14 residues. CDR3 amino acids: CSARTGGPIGPQHF. The DNA for the CDR3 is TGCAGCGCTAGGACAGGGGGACCCATAGGGCCCCAGCATTTT.